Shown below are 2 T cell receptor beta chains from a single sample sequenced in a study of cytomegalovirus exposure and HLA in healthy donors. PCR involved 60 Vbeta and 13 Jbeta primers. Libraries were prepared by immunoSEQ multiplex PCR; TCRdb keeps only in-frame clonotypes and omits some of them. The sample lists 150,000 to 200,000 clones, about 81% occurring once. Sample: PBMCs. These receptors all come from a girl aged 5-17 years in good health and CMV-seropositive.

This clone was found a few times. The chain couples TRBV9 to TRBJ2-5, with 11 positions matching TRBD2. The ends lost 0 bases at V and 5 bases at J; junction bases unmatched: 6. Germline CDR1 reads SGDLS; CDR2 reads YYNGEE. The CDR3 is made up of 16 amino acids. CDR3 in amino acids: CASSVARSGGGETQYF. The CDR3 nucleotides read TGTGCCAGCAGCGTAGCTCGTAGCGGGGGGGGCGAGACCCAGTACTTC.

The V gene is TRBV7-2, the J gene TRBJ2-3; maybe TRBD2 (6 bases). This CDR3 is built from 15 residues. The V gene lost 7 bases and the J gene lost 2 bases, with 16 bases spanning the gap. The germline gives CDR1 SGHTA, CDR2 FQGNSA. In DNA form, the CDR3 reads TGTGCCAGCACCAGGTCCGCGGGGTCCACAGATACGCAGTATTTT. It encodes CASTRSAGSTDTQYF.